The rows below give T cell receptor beta chains drawn from one sample of a study of cytomegalovirus exposure and HLA in healthy donors. TCRdb's table, derived via immunoSEQ multiplex PCR, lists solely in-frame clones and lacks some. Its listing shows 200,000 or so clones. Sequences were obtained from PBMCs. The receptors stem from a girl aged 2-10 years in good health and CMV-seropositive. Both conserved end residues are trimmed from each CDR3.

TRBJ1-3,TRBV5-8,ASSLGQSSGNTIY
TRBJ2-1,TRBV5-4,ASSLEAGALGEQF
TRBJ2-7,TRBV29-1,SVELTGTPEQY
TRBJ2-1,TRBV5-1,ASSFMTGLLNEQF
TRBJ1-2,TRBV6-6,ASSYSSPREYGYT
TRBJ2-7,TRBV9,ASSPRLAGVPYEQY
TRBJ2-7,TRBV19,ASSPTTGGGEQY
TRBJ2-1,TRBV4-1,ASSLLAGGPLEQF
NA,TRBV27,ASSSHPHGYYEQY
TRBJ2-1,TRBV18,ASSPPGLAGGTYNEQF
TRBJ1-2,TRBV19,ASSRRTATLPYGYT
TRBJ1-2,TRBV6-1,ASSDPGQTDYGYT
TRBJ2-7,TRBV7-9,ASSRQGGSYEQY
TRBJ2-2,TRBV28,ASSSPRGLAENGGGELF